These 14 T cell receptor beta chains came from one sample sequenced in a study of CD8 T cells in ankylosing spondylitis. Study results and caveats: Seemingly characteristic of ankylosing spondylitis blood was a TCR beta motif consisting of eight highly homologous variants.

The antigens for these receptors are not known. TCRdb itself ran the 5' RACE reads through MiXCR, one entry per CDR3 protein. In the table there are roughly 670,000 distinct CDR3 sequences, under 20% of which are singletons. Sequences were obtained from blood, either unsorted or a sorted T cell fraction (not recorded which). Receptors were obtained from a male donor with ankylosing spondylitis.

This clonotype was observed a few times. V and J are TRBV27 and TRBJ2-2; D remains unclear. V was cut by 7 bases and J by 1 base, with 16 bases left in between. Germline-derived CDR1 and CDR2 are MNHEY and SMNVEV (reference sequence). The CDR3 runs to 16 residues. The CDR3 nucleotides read TGTGCCAGCACTAGTTTGGACGGCTGGAACACCGGGGAGCTGTTTTTT. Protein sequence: CASTSLDGWNTGELFF.

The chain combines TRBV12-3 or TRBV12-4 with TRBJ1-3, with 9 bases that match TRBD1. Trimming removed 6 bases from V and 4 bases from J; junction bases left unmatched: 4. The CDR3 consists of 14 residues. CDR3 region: CASRGTGQGNTIYF. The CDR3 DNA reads TGTGCCAGCAGGGGGACAGGGCAGGGAAACACCATATATTTT.

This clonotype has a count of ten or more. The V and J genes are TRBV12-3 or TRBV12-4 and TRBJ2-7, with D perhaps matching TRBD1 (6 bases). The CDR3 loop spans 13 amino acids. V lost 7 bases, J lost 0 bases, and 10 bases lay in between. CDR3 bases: TGTGCCAGCACCTCGGGACACTCCTACGAGCAGTACTTC. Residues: CASTSGHSYEQYF.

The CDR3 DNA is TGCAGTGCCCGTACAGGGGCTGCGGAGACCCAGTACTTC. Translated: CSARTGAAETQYF. This sequence joins TRBV20-1 and TRBJ2-5; TRBD1 agrees at 7 bases. CDR3 length: 13 residues. Germline CDR1 DFQATT, CDR2 SNEGSKA (reference sequence). Losses at the gene ends were 6 bases for V and 5 bases for J; bases not matched to a gene: 9.

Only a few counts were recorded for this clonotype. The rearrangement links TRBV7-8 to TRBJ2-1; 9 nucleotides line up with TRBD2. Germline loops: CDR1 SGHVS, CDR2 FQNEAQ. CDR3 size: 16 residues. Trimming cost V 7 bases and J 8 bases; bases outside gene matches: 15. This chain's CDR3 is CASTHAGGDLGDEQFF. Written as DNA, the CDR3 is TGTGCCAGCACCCACGCGGGAGGGGACCTCGGCGATGAGCAGTTCTTC.

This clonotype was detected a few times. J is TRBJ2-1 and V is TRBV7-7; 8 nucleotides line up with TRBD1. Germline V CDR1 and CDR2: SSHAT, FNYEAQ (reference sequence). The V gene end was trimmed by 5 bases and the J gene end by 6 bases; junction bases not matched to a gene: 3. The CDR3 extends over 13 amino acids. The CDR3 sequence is CASSTGQGNEQFF. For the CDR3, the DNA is TGTGCCAGCAGCACCGGACAGGGCAATGAGCAGTTCTTC.

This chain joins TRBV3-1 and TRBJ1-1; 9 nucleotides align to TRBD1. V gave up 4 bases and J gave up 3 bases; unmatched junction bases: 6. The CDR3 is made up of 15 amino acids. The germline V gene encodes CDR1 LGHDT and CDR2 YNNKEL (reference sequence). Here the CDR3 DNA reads TGTGCCAGCAGCCGTTGGACAGGGGTTGACACTGAAGCTTTCTTT. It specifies CASSRWTGVDTEAFF.

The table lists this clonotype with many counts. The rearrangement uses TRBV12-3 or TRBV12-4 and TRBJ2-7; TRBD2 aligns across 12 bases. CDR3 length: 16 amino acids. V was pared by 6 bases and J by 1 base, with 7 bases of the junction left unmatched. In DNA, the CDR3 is TGTGCCAGCAGCTCCGGACTAGCGGGAATTTCCTACGAGCAGTACTTC. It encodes CASSSGLAGISYEQYF.

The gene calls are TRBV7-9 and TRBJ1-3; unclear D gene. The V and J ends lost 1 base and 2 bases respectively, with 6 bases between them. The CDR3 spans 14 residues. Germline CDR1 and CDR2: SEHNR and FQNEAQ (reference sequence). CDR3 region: CASSLGNAGNTIYF. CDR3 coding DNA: TGTGCCAGCAGCTTAGGGAACGCTGGAAACACCATATATTTT.

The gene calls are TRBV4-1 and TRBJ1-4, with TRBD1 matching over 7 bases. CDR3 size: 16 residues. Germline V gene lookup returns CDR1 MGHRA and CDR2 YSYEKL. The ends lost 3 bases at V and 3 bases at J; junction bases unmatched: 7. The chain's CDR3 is CASSQDRTLANEKLFF. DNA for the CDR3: TGCGCCAGCAGCCAGGACAGGACACTCGCTAATGAAAAACTGTTTTTT.

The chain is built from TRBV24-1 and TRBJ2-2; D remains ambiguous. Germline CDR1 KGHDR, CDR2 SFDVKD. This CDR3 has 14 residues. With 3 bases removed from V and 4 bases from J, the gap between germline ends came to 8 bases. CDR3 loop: CATSDPDLTGELFF. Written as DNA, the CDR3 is TGTGCCACCAGTGATCCGGACCTCACCGGGGAGCTGTTTTTT.

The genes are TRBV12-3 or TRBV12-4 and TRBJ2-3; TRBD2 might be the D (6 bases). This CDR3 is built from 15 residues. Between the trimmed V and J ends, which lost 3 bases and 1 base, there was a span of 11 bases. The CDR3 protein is CASSFGGSRTDTQYF. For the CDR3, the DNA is TGTGCCAGCAGTTTCGGGGGAAGCCGCACAGATACGCAGTATTTT.

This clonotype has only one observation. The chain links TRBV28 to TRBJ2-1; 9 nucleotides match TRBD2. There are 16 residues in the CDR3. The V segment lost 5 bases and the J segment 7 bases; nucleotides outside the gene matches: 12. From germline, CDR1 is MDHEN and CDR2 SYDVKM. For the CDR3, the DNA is TGTGCCAGCAGTCCGGCGGCGAGCGGGGGGAGGAATGAGCAGTTCTTC. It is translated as CASSPAASGGRNEQFF.

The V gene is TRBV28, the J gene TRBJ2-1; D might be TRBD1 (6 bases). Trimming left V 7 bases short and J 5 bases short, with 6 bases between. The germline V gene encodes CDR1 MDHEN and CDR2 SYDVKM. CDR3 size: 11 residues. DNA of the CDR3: TGTGCCAGCAAGGGGGACAATGAGCAGTTCTTC. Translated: CASKGDNEQFF.